This paragraph covers one T cell receptor (beta chain) sequence. TCRdb keeps only in-frame clones here, not all; method: immunoSEQ multiplex PCR. Of under 40,000 clones listed, 85% to 90% are singletons. These data are taken from a study of T cells in localized non-small cell lung cancer. Trimming left V 0 bases short and J 6 bases short, with 12 bases between. The germline CDR1 and CDR2 sequences are SQVTM and ANQGSEA. CDR3 size: 13 residues. J is TRBJ2-7 and V is TRBV29-1; D unresolved. The receptor was derived from a woman aged 35 to 70 with stage I lung adenocarcinoma. Sequenced material: peripheral blood, taken before any cancer treatment. The CDR3 region has the DNA TGCAGCGTTGAAGAAACCGAGTGGGGCGAGCAGTACTTC. Protein: CSVEETEWGEQYF.